A selection of T cell receptor beta chains follows, all from one sample in a study of cytomegalovirus exposure and HLA in healthy donors. The repertoire was sequenced with immunoSEQ multiplex PCR; TCRdb's copy has only in-frame clones and lacks some. The table lists about 140,000 clones. Sequencing was carried out using PBMCs. These receptor sequences come from a male donor in good health and CMV-seronegative. Each CDR3 is given with its conserved first and last residue. Fields, in order: D gene, V gene, J gene, CDR3 DNA, CDR3 protein. D genes are given only for firm matches.

d_call: TRBD2
v_call: TRBV6-5
j_call: TRBJ2-3
cdr3_nt: TGTGCCAGCAGGGGACTAGCGGAGACAGATACGCAGTATTTT
cdr3_aa: CASRGLAETDTQYF

d_call: TRBD2
v_call: TRBV28
j_call: TRBJ2-5
cdr3_nt: TGTGCCAGCAGCCTCGTACTAGCGGGGGGGCCTCAAGAGACCCAGTACTTC
cdr3_aa: CASSLVLAGGPQETQYF

d_call: -
v_call: TRBV5-1
j_call: TRBJ2-5
cdr3_nt: TGCGCCAGCAGCTTCTCCGGAGGTCGAGAGACCCAGTACTTC
cdr3_aa: CASSFSGGRETQYF

d_call: -
v_call: TRBV28
j_call: TRBJ2-3
cdr3_nt: TGTGCCATCCTCCCCTGGGGAGCCCCCACAGATACGCAGTATTTT
cdr3_aa: CAILPWGAPTDTQYF

d_call: -
v_call: TRBV15
j_call: TRBJ2-7
cdr3_nt: TGTGCCACCAGCAGGGGCAGGGGTAACGAGCAGTACTTC
cdr3_aa: CATSRGRGNEQYF

d_call: TRBD2
v_call: TRBV30
j_call: TRBJ2-1
cdr3_nt: TGTGCCTGGAGTGTACTTGGCCGGGAGGCTAATGAGCAGTTCTTC
cdr3_aa: CAWSVLGREANEQFF

d_call: -
v_call: TRBV6-1
j_call: TRBJ1-2
cdr3_nt: TGTGCCAGCAGTCGATCGAACAGGGTTACCTATGGCTACACCTTC
cdr3_aa: CASSRSNRVTYGYTF

d_call: -
v_call: TRBV4-2
j_call: TRBJ2-1
cdr3_nt: TGTGCCAGCAGCCAAGAGGGGGGGGGCTTAAATGAGCAGTTCTTC
cdr3_aa: CASSQEGGGLNEQFF

d_call: TRBD2
v_call: TRBV11-2
j_call: TRBJ2-1
cdr3_nt: TGTGCCAGCAGCCGGACTAGCGGCAGCTCCTACAATGAGCAGTTCTTC
cdr3_aa: CASSRTSGSSYNEQFF

d_call: TRBD2
v_call: TRBV25-1
j_call: TRBJ2-3
cdr3_nt: TGTGCCAGCAGTGAATTCCCTAGCGGACGCACAGATACGCAGTATTTT
cdr3_aa: CASSEFPSGRTDTQYF

d_call: -
v_call: TRBV19
j_call: TRBJ2-7
cdr3_nt: TGTGCCAGTACCGCAGAGGGAGGTTTTCCCTACGAGCAGTACTTC
cdr3_aa: CASTAEGGFPYEQYF

d_call: TRBD1
v_call: TRBV19
j_call: TRBJ1-5
cdr3_nt: TGTGCCACTACGACAGGGGAGTTCAATCAGCCCCAGCATTTT
cdr3_aa: CATTTGEFNQPQHF

d_call: TRBD2
v_call: TRBV29-1
j_call: TRBJ2-1
cdr3_nt: TGCAGCGTTTTAGCGGGAGTAGCCTACAATGAGCAGTTCTTC
cdr3_aa: CSVLAGVAYNEQFF

d_call: -
v_call: TRBV7-2
j_call: TRBJ2-7
cdr3_nt: TGTGCCAGCAGCCCACCCACTACCCTCACCTACGAGCAGTACTTC
cdr3_aa: CASSPPTTLTYEQYF

d_call: TRBD2
v_call: TRBV7-2
j_call: TRBJ2-1
cdr3_nt: TGTGCCAGCAGCTCCCCGGGACTAGGGAAAGGTGAGCAGTTCTTC
cdr3_aa: CASSSPGLGKGEQFF

d_call: -
v_call: TRBV7-9
j_call: TRBJ2-5
cdr3_nt: TGTGCCAGCAGCTTAGTCGGGGAGACCCAGTACTTC
cdr3_aa: CASSLVGETQYF

d_call: -
v_call: TRBV27
j_call: TRBJ1-1
cdr3_nt: TGTGCCAGCAGTTTATACCCAGGGCTGGTTGAAGCTTTCTTT
cdr3_aa: CASSLYPGLVEAFF

d_call: TRBD2
v_call: TRBV7-8
j_call: TRBJ2-7
cdr3_nt: TGTGCCAGCAGCTTAGCGCAATCTTCGGGAGGAGTAACCTACGAGCAGTACTTC
cdr3_aa: CASSLAQSSGGVTYEQYF

d_call: -
v_call: TRBV2
j_call: TRBJ2-2
cdr3_nt: TGTGCCAGCCGGGAAAGGAATGGCACCGGGGAGCTGTTTTTT
cdr3_aa: CASRERNGTGELFF

d_call: TRBD1
v_call: TRBV4-2
j_call: TRBJ2-1
cdr3_nt: TGTGCCAGCAGCCAGCGGGACAGGGGGTACAATGAGCAGTTCTTC
cdr3_aa: CASSQRDRGYNEQFF

d_call: -
v_call: TRBV4-2
j_call: TRBJ2-1
cdr3_nt: TGTGCCAGCAGCCAACGTGACAGCTACAATGAGCAGTTCTTC
cdr3_aa: CASSQRDSYNEQFF

d_call: -
v_call: TRBV6-1
j_call: TRBJ1-1
cdr3_nt: TGTGCCAGCAGTGGTCCGGGACACTTATTTAACACTGAAGCTTTCTTT
cdr3_aa: CASSGPGHLFNTEAFF

d_call: -
v_call: TRBV25-1
j_call: TRBJ2-3
cdr3_nt: TGTGCCAGCAGTCCACCGGGGGTTTCAGATACGCAGTATTTT
cdr3_aa: CASSPPGVSDTQYF

d_call: -
v_call: TRBV6-5
j_call: TRBJ1-3
cdr3_nt: TGTGCCAGCAGCCGACAGGTCCCCTCTGGAAACACCATATATTTT
cdr3_aa: CASSRQVPSGNTIYF

d_call: -
v_call: TRBV7-2
j_call: TRBJ2-2
cdr3_nt: TGTGCCAGCAGCTTCTACAGGAACACCGGGGAGCTGTTTTTT
cdr3_aa: CASSFYRNTGELFF

d_call: TRBD1
v_call: TRBV9
j_call: TRBJ1-3
cdr3_nt: TGTGCCAGCAGCCGGACGGGACAGGGGGCGATTTTTGGAAACACCATATATTTT
cdr3_aa: CASSRTGQGAIFGNTIYF

d_call: TRBD1
v_call: TRBV6-5
j_call: TRBJ1-6
cdr3_nt: TGTGCCAGCAGTAAACCGGGACAGGGGAATTCACCCCTCCACTTT
cdr3_aa: CASSKPGQGNSPLHF

d_call: -
v_call: TRBV4-1
j_call: TRBJ2-1
cdr3_nt: TGCGCCAGCAGCCAAGAGGAGCCGGGGTCCTACAATGAGCAGTTCTTC
cdr3_aa: CASSQEEPGSYNEQFF

d_call: -
v_call: TRBV18
j_call: TRBJ2-7
cdr3_nt: TGTGCCAGCTCACCATCACAGGGTTGGTACGAGCAGTACTTC
cdr3_aa: CASSPSQGWYEQYF

d_call: -
v_call: TRBV30
j_call: TRBJ1-2
cdr3_nt: TGTGCCTGGAGCCTATCAGGGAACTATGGCTACACCTTC
cdr3_aa: CAWSLSGNYGYTF

d_call: -
v_call: TRBV5-1
j_call: TRBJ1-1
cdr3_nt: TGCGCCAGCAGCTTGGCCGGGGGGGAGGCACGGACTGAAGCTTTCTTT
cdr3_aa: CASSLAGGEARTEAFF

d_call: -
v_call: TRBV19
j_call: TRBJ1-1
cdr3_nt: TGTGCCAGTAGTATTGAGGCCTACGGATTTCACACTGAAGCTTTCTTT
cdr3_aa: CASSIEAYGFHTEAFF

d_call: -
v_call: TRBV5-5
j_call: TRBJ1-1
cdr3_nt: TGTGCCAGCAGCCCTCCGGGGGTGGGAACTGAAGCTTTCTTT
cdr3_aa: CASSPPGVGTEAFF

d_call: TRBD1
v_call: TRBV27
j_call: TRBJ1-2
cdr3_nt: TGTGCCAGCAGTCTGACAGGGGACTATGGCTACACCTTC
cdr3_aa: CASSLTGDYGYTF

d_call: TRBD2
v_call: TRBV30
j_call: TRBJ2-5
cdr3_nt: TGTGCCTGGAGTGTGGGAGGGGAGACCCAGTACTTC
cdr3_aa: CAWSVGGETQYF

d_call: TRBD1
v_call: TRBV6-6
j_call: TRBJ1-2
cdr3_nt: TGTGCCAGCAGTTACCGCCAGGGGGTCGTTGGCTACACCTTC
cdr3_aa: CASSYRQGVVGYTF

d_call: TRBD2
v_call: TRBV30
j_call: TRBJ2-7
cdr3_nt: TGTGCCTGGAGGGGGAATAGCGGGCCGACCTACGAGCAGTACTTC
cdr3_aa: CAWRGNSGPTYEQYF

d_call: -
v_call: TRBV7-2
j_call: TRBJ1-5
cdr3_nt: TGTGCCTCCGGAAGGACAGACGATCAGCCCCAGCATTTT
cdr3_aa: CASGRTDDQPQHF

d_call: -
v_call: TRBV9
j_call: TRBJ2-3
cdr3_nt: TGTGCCAGCAGCTCACAACTAGCTGCTAGCACAGATACGCAGTATTTT
cdr3_aa: CASSSQLAASTDTQYF

d_call: TRBD1
v_call: TRBV5-6
j_call: TRBJ1-1
cdr3_nt: TGTGCCAGCAGGAGATTAGGGACAGAGAACACTGAAGCTTTCTTT
cdr3_aa: CASRRLGTENTEAFF

d_call: -
v_call: TRBV6-1
j_call: TRBJ2-2
cdr3_nt: TGTGCCAGCAGTCCACAGACGAACACCGGGGAGCTGTTTTTT
cdr3_aa: CASSPQTNTGELFF

d_call: -
v_call: TRBV4-3
j_call: TRBJ2-7
cdr3_nt: TGCGCCAGCAGCCAAGATTATCAGGGCTGGTACGAGCAGTACTTC
cdr3_aa: CASSQDYQGWYEQYF

d_call: -
v_call: TRBV20-1
j_call: TRBJ2-7
cdr3_nt: TGCAGTTTCCGTGGGGCATCCGAGCAGTACTTC
cdr3_aa: CSFRGASEQYF

d_call: TRBD1
v_call: TRBV7-9
j_call: TRBJ1-1
cdr3_nt: TGTGCCAGCAGCTCCCGGACAGGGGGGAACACTGAAGCTTTCTTT
cdr3_aa: CASSSRTGGNTEAFF

d_call: -
v_call: TRBV19
j_call: TRBJ1-2
cdr3_nt: TGTGCCAGTTCACAGGAAAGGCGCTATGGCTACACCTTC
cdr3_aa: CASSQERRYGYTF

d_call: -
v_call: TRBV5-6
j_call: TRBJ1-2
cdr3_nt: TGTGCCAGCAGCCAAGGGGGGGCGCGTGGCTACACCTTC
cdr3_aa: CASSQGGARGYTF

d_call: TRBD1
v_call: TRBV11-2
j_call: TRBJ1-2
cdr3_nt: TGTGCCAGCAGCTTAGGGGGGACAGGGTGGAATCGTGGCTACACCTTC
cdr3_aa: CASSLGGTGWNRGYTF

d_call: -
v_call: TRBV7-2
j_call: TRBJ2-2
cdr3_nt: TGTGCCAGCAGCATTAGCGCCCCCGGGGAGCTGTTTTTT
cdr3_aa: CASSISAPGELFF

d_call: TRBD1
v_call: TRBV5-6
j_call: TRBJ1-5
cdr3_nt: TGTGCCAGCAGCTTATCACAGGGGTTGGGACAGCCCCAGCATTTT
cdr3_aa: CASSLSQGLGQPQHF

d_call: -
v_call: TRBV7-7
j_call: TRBJ2-1
cdr3_nt: TGTGCTAGCAGCTTGAGGCCGGACTCGAGCAATGAGCAGTTCTTC
cdr3_aa: CASSLRPDSSNEQFF

d_call: -
v_call: TRBV4-2
j_call: TRBJ2-7
cdr3_nt: TGTGCCAGCAGCCAGAACACAGGGAGAAGCTCCTACGAGCAGTACTTC
cdr3_aa: CASSQNTGRSSYEQYF

d_call: TRBD1
v_call: TRBV4-1
j_call: TRBJ2-3
cdr3_nt: TGCGCCAGCAGCCAAGAGACAGGGGGGTACACGGATACGCAGTATTTT
cdr3_aa: CASSQETGGYTDTQYF

d_call: -
v_call: TRBV5-1
j_call: TRBJ2-1
cdr3_nt: TGCGCCAGCAGGGGGGACTCGAGCTCCTACAATGAGCAGTTCTTC
cdr3_aa: CASRGDSSSYNEQFF

d_call: TRBD2
v_call: TRBV4-2
j_call: TRBJ2-7
cdr3_nt: TGTGCCAGCAGCCAAGGGACTAGCTTAGCGAACGACGAGCAGTACTTC
cdr3_aa: CASSQGTSLANDEQYF

d_call: -
v_call: TRBV21-1
j_call: TRBJ1-4
cdr3_nt: TGTGCCAGCACCTACGGACAGGGGAATGAAAAACTGTTTTTT
cdr3_aa: CASTYGQGNEKLFF

d_call: TRBD2
v_call: TRBV5-1
j_call: TRBJ2-1
cdr3_nt: TGCGCCAGCAGCTTCGGAACGTTTGGCGGGGGGCCGGGGGATGAGCAGTTCTTC
cdr3_aa: CASSFGTFGGGPGDEQFF

d_call: TRBD2
v_call: TRBV5-4
j_call: TRBJ2-2
cdr3_nt: TGTGCCAGCAGCCCCGGATGGACTAGCGGGACCGGGGAGCTGTTTTTT
cdr3_aa: CASSPGWTSGTGELFF